The present T cell receptor beta chain was sequenced within a study of cytomegalovirus exposure and HLA in healthy donors. General study findings and limits: In a later analysis, HLA-associated beta chains showed higher expansion and lower generation probabilities than comparable chains. Within a later analysis, the majority of CMV-associated TCR beta chains appeared HLA-restricted.

A word on this clone: Its antigen is undetermined.

The CDR3 covers 14 residues. Losses at the gene ends were 2 bases for V and 1 base for J; bases not matched to a gene: 3. The germline CDR1 and CDR2 sequences are GTSNPN and SVGIG (reference sequence). Use of 60 Vbeta and 13 Jbeta primers characterized the PCR. Profiled with immunoSEQ multiplex PCR; TCRdb holds only in-frame clones, not every one. The data contain 150,000 to 200,000 clones, around four fifths of them seen just once; the ten biggest clones take up under 1.5%. The chain combines TRBV30 with TRBJ1-1; 8 bases are shared with TRBD1. What was sequenced was PBMCs. This TCR was sampled from a young woman in good health and CMV-seronegative. The CDR3 loop reads CAWSPGQGNTEAFF. Here the CDR3 DNA reads TGTGCCTGGAGTCCCGGACAGGGGAACACTGAAGCTTTCTTT.